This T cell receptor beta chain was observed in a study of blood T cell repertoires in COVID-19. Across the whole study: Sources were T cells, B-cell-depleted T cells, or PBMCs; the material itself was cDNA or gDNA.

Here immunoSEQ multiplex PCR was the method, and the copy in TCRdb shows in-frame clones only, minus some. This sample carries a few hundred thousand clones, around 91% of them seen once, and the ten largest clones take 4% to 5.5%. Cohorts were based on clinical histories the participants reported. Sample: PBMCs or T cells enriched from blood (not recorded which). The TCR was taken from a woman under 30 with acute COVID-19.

Here the CDR3 reads CASSLGLTENYGYTF. The CDR3 coding sequence is TGTGCCAGTAGTCTCGGATTGACAGAAAACTATGGCTACACCTTC. The chain joins TRBV19 to TRBJ1-2, with D perhaps matching TRBD1 (5 bases). The CDR3 has 15 residues. V lost 5 bases and J lost 2, with 15 bases in between. Germline V gene sequence: CDR1 LNHDA, CDR2 SQIVND (reference sequence).